The sequence of this T cell receptor beta chain was determined in a study of cytomegalovirus exposure and HLA in healthy donors. Study information: The 600 to 800 first-cohort repertoires shared a platform with the 120 or so validation repertoires, as reported in a later analysis. Study observations and caveats: The authors listed 150 to 200 TCR beta chains as cytomegalovirus-associated. In vitro checks showed that three CMV-associated chains really do target CMV antigens.

Per the germline V gene, CDR1 is SGHRS and CDR2 is YFSETQ. Trimming stripped 0 bases from V and 6 bases from J, with 13 bases between. CDR3 length: 15 amino acids. This clone was seen just once. As yet, its antigen is unknown. TCRdb keeps only in-frame clones here, not all; method: immunoSEQ multiplex PCR. Among around 300,000 clones, 75% to 90% were seen once, and the ten largest hold approximately 1%. The sequenced sample was PBMCs. This receptor was obtained from a woman in her 30s in good health and CMV-seropositive. This chain joins TRBV5-1 and TRBJ2-1; D possibly corresponds to TRBD2 (6 bases). CDR3 sequence (DNA): TGCGCCAGCAGCTTGGCCGTCGGACTATTCAATGAGCAGTTCTTC. This sequence encodes CASSLAVGLFNEQFF.